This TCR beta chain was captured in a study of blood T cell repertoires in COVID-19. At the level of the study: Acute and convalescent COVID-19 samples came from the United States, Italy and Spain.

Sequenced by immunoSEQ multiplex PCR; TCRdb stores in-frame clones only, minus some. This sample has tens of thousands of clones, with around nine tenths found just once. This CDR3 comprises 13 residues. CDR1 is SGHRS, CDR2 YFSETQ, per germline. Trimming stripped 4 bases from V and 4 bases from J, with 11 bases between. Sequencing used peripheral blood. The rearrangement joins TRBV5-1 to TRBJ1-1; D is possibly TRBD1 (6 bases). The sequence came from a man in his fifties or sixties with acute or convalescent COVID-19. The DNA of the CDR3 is TGCGCCAGCAGCAGGACCAGGGGCACTGAAGCTTTCTTT. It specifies CASSRTRGTEAFF. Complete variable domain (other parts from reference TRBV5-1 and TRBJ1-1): KAGVTQTPRYLIKTRGQQVTLSCSPISGHRSVSWYQQTPGQGLQFLFEYFSETQRNKGNFPGRFSGRQFSNSRSEMNVSTLELGDSALYLCASSRTRGTEAFFGQGTRLTVV.